This passage covers 13 T cell receptor beta chains from one sample sequenced in a study of blood T cell dynamics during melanoma immunotherapy (dated by TCRdb to the early 2020s). Library construction relied on the immunoSEQ multiplex PCR assay. TCRdb mirrors the immuneACCESS table, restricted to in-frame sequences. Some clones are absent from its copies; in checked studies, under half trace to an unresolved V gene, and the reason for the others is unknown. This sample's table has entries for around 30 clones. Taken with the paper, the label for time point translates to: pre-treatment baseline. The sequences come from cell-free DNA from blood, collected from a patient treated with checkpoint blockade. This sample's cell subset or site label indicates: plasma cell-free DNA. The source of these receptors is a human donor with melanoma.

This clone is classed as hyperexpanded. This chain connects TRBV27 to TRBJ1-1, with a tentative D call TRBD1 (5 bases). The V gene's germline CDR1 is MNHEY and CDR2 SMNVEV (reference sequence). This CDR3 has 13 amino acids. The V end lost 8 bases, the J end lost 11 bases, and 21 bases lay between the germline ends. The CDR3 nucleotides are TGTGCCAGCTTCGAGGGACGGGGGAGACGGGCTTTCTTT. It encodes CASFEGRGRRAFF.

The chain combines TRBV5-4 with TRBJ1-4; no clear D. V was clipped by 4 bases and J by 3 bases, with 7 bases between them. Germline V lookup: CDR1 SGHNT, CDR2 YYREEE (reference sequence). The CDR3 consists of 13 residues. The chain's CDR3 is CASSPGSNEKLFF. Written as DNA, the CDR3 is TGTGCCAGCAGCCCGGGATCTAATGAAAAACTGTTTTTT.

The CDR3 protein is CASRRATAGELFF. CDR3 in DNA: TGTGCCAGCAGAAGGGCGACGGCCGGGGAGCTGTTTTTT. V gene TRBV27 combines with J gene TRBJ2-2, with D hard to call. The ends were cut back, 6 bases at V and 6 bases at J, with 11 bases in the middle. This CDR3 region has 13 residues. Per germline, CDR1 MNHEY and CDR2 SMNVEV (reference sequence).

CDR3 sequence reads: CASSAAGRWNTGELFF. CDR3 in DNA: TGTGCCAGCAGCGCCGCGGGACGCTGGAACACCGGGGAGCTGTTTTTT. The rearrangement uses TRBV9 and TRBJ2-2; tentative D call: TRBD2 (6 bases). In germline, CDR1 is SGDLS, CDR2 YYNGEE. Trimming took off 3 bases at V and 1 base at J, with 13 bases between the two ends. This CDR3 has 16 amino acids.

The rearrangement joins TRBV6-6 to TRBJ2-2, with 10 nucleotides matching TRBD1. Germline trimming cut 6 bases from V and 4 bases from J; bases unmatched to any gene: 8. Looked up from germline, CDR1 is MNHNY and CDR2 is SVGAGI (reference sequence). The CDR3 length is 16 residues. In DNA, the CDR3 is TGTGCCAGCAGCCCACCGGGACAGGGGAGCACCGGGGAGCTGTTTTTT. Residues: CASSPPGQGSTGELFF.

The chain uses TRBV30 and TRBJ2-2; possible D gene TRBD1, 5 bases. Trimming cost V 5 bases and J 2 bases, with 6 bases left between them. This CDR3 contains 12 residues. CDR1 is GTSNPN and CDR2 is SVGIG in the germline V gene (reference sequence). Here the CDR3 DNA reads TGTGCCTGGCAGGGTAACACCGGGGAGCTGTTTTTT. It translates to CAWQGNTGELFF. Together with reference TRBV30 and TRBJ2-2, the CDR3 gives the full variable domain: SQTIHQWPATLVQPVGSPLSLECTVEGTSNPNLYWYRQAAGRGLQLLFYSVGIGQISSEVPQNLSASRPQDRQFILSSKKLLLSDSGFYLCAWQGNTGELFFGEGSRLTVL.

J is TRBJ1-4 and V is TRBV28, with D uncertain. This CDR3 has 14 amino acids. CDR1 is MDHEN, CDR2 SYDVKM, per germline. V was cut by 5 bases and J by 7 bases, with 14 bases left in between. This CDR3 reads CASSGVTVREKLFF. CDR3 sequence (DNA): TGTGCCAGCAGTGGGGTCACCGTTCGTGAAAAACTGTTTTTT.

The rearrangement joins TRBV9 to TRBJ2-2; D is possibly TRBD2 (6 bases). The CDR3 spans 15 residues. From germline, CDR1 is SGDLS and CDR2 YYNGEE. V gave up 2 bases and J gave up 7 bases, with 15 bases separating them. The chain's CDR3 is CASSVTDWGGGELFF. CDR3 nucleotides: TGTGCCAGCAGCGTTACAGATTGGGGAGGCGGGGAGCTGTTTTTT.

This chain's CDR3 is CASSPDRAPRETQYF. Here the CDR3 DNA reads TGTGCCAGCAGCCCCGACAGGGCTCCCCGAGAGACCCAGTACTTC. The gene calls are TRBV5-4 and TRBJ2-5, with 7 bases fitting TRBD1. The V and J ends lost 4 bases and 4 bases, in that order; junction bases with no gene match: 10. The CDR3 has 15 amino acids. Germline V gene lookup returns CDR1 SGHNT and CDR2 YYREEE (reference sequence).

The chain carries TRBV5-1 and TRBJ2-5; 7 bases are shared with TRBD2. Germline CDR1 and CDR2: SGHRS and YFSETQ. The CDR3 is made up of 15 amino acids. Trimming at V came to 1 base and at J to 1 base, leaving 4 bases not matched to a gene. CDR3 region: CASSLNLAVQETQYF. The CDR3 DNA reads as TGCGCCAGCAGCTTGAACCTAGCGGTCCAAGAGACCCAGTACTTC.

This sequence joins TRBV2 and TRBJ2-1; no firm D call. CDR1 and CDR2 from the germline V gene are SNHLY and FYNNEI. V was pared by 8 bases and J by 9 bases, with 14 bases between. This CDR3 region has 12 residues. DNA for the CDR3: TGTGCCAGCTTAGCCCCCCTATCTGAGCAGTTCTTC. Protein: CASLAPLSEQFF.

This clone was observed a single time. This chain uses TRBV27 with TRBJ1-2; D might be TRBD1 (5 bases). V lost 4 bases, J lost 8 bases, and 14 bases lay in between. In germline, CDR1 is MNHEY, CDR2 SMNVEV (reference sequence). This CDR3 has 13 amino acids. CDR3 amino acids: CASSSGGGSGYTF. The CDR3 DNA reads TGTGCCAGCAGTTCAGGTGGGGGGTCCGGCTACACCTTC.

V usage is TRBV28 and J usage is TRBJ2-3; the D gene is possibly TRBD1 (8 bases). V lost 4 bases to trimming and J lost 3 bases, with 14 bases between them. CDR1 is MDHEN and CDR2 is SYDVKM in the germline V gene. The CDR3 contains 15 residues. DNA for the CDR3: TGTGCCAGCAGTTCAGTACAGGGGGGGACAGATACGCAGTATTTT. This translates into CASSSVQGGTDTQYF.